The clone carrying this TCR beta chain was recorded only once. TCRdb's table, derived via immunoSEQ multiplex PCR, lists solely in-frame clones and lacks some. The sample lists about 140,000 clones, about 90% occurring once. The data belong to a study of T cell responses to AZD1222 COVID-19 vaccine. Background on the study: Analyses pooled second doses at about 4 or about 12 weeks.

Germline CDR1 SNHLY, CDR2 FYNNEI. The CDR3 runs to 15 residues. V was shortened by 7 bases and J by 0 bases, with 10 bases between the two germline ends. This receptor was obtained from an adult in good health. The chain couples TRBV2 to TRBJ1-6, with D possibly being TRBD1 (5 bases). The sample was peripheral blood, taken on day 0 of AZD1222 vaccination. The CDR3 DNA follows: TGTGCCAGCACCAGGGCGGGCTCCTATAATTCACCCCTCCACTTT. It is translated as CASTRAGSYNSPLHF.